Listed below are T cell receptor beta chains from one sample, sequenced in a study of shared clonotypes between healthy human individuals. Assay used: immunoSEQ multiplex PCR; TCRdb lists only in-frame clones, some missing. The top ten clones hold more than 0.12% of a sample with roughly 2.5 million clones, around nine tenths of them seen once. The sequenced sample was naive CD4+ T cells sorted from blood. The receptor set was obtained from a man younger than 35 in good health. Both conserved end residues are part of each CDR3. The order of the fields is D gene, V gene, J gene, clone size, CDR3 DNA, CDR3 protein. A D gene is named only where the DNA matches it firmly. A row's size may be missing; if present it is once, few, many or a size class.

d_call: NA; v_call: TRBV5-8; j_call: TRBJ1-4; clone_size: once; cdr3_nt: TGTGCCAGCAGCCGGCCGACAGACGACAGTGAAAAACTGTTTTTT; cdr3_aa: CASSRPTDDSEKLFF
d_call: NA; v_call: TRBV6-1; j_call: TRBJ2-5; clone_size: NA; cdr3_nt: TGTGCCAGCAGTGGGAGGGACTCCCAAGAGACCCAGTACTTC; cdr3_aa: CASSGRDSQETQYF
d_call: TRBD1; v_call: TRBV28; j_call: TRBJ1-1; clone_size: NA; cdr3_nt: TGTGCCAGCGCAACCTTTGACAGGGCAAACACTGAAGCTTTCTTT; cdr3_aa: CASATFDRANTEAFF
d_call: NA; v_call: TRBV5-1; j_call: TRBJ2-7; clone_size: NA; cdr3_nt: TGCGCCAGCAGCACCCGACTGGGACCCTACGAGCAGTACTTC; cdr3_aa: CASSTRLGPYEQYF
d_call: NA; v_call: TRBV10-3; j_call: TRBJ2-2; clone_size: NA; cdr3_nt: TGTGCCATCAGTGAACCGCCAGGGACCGGGGAGCTGTTTTTT; cdr3_aa: CAISEPPGTGELFF
d_call: TRBD2; v_call: TRBV7-9; j_call: TRBJ2-2; clone_size: NA; cdr3_nt: TGTGCCAGCAGCCTCCCTAGCGGGGGGGCCGCGGGCACCGGGGAGCTGTTTTTT; cdr3_aa: CASSLPSGGAAGTGELFF
d_call: TRBD1; v_call: TRBV7-2; j_call: TRBJ2-2; clone_size: NA; cdr3_nt: TGTGCCAGCAGCTTAAGACAGGGGGCGGCCGGGGAGCTGTTTTTT; cdr3_aa: CASSLRQGAAGELFF
d_call: NA; v_call: TRBV4-3; j_call: TRBJ2-3; clone_size: NA; cdr3_nt: TGCGCCAGCAGCCAAGAAGCCTCCAGGATTCTCACAGATACGCAGTATTTT; cdr3_aa: CASSQEASRILTDTQYF
d_call: NA; v_call: TRBV7-8; j_call: TRBJ2-5; clone_size: NA; cdr3_nt: TGTGCCAGCAGCTTAGACCTGGGGGAGACCCAGTACTTC; cdr3_aa: CASSLDLGETQYF
d_call: NA; v_call: TRBV18; j_call: TRBJ2-7; clone_size: NA; cdr3_nt: TGTGCCAGCTCGGGGGCGGAAAGCTCCTACGAGCAGTACTTC; cdr3_aa: CASSGAESSYEQYF
d_call: NA; v_call: TRBV30; j_call: TRBJ1-5; clone_size: NA; cdr3_nt: TGTGCCTGGGCCGGGGATAGCAATCAGCCCCAGCATTTT; cdr3_aa: CAWAGDSNQPQHF
d_call: NA; v_call: TRBV19; j_call: TRBJ1-1; clone_size: NA; cdr3_nt: TGTGCCAGTAGTACCTCTGGGGGAGTCGCTGAAGCTTTCTTT; cdr3_aa: CASSTSGGVAEAFF
d_call: NA; v_call: TRBV5-1; j_call: TRBJ1-2; clone_size: NA; cdr3_nt: TGCGCCAGCAGCCCGGGCCGGGAAACGGCGAACTATGGCTACACCTTC; cdr3_aa: CASSPGRETANYGYTF
d_call: NA; v_call: TRBV6-1; j_call: TRBJ2-3; clone_size: NA; cdr3_nt: TGTGCCAGCAGTGAAGCCCGCCTGGGCGGGGCCAATTCGAATACGCAGTATTTT; cdr3_aa: CASSEARLGGANSNTQYF
d_call: NA; v_call: TRBV28; j_call: TRBJ2-7; clone_size: NA; cdr3_nt: TGTGCCAGCAGTTCAGCAGGGAAAAGCTCCTACGAGCAGTACTTC; cdr3_aa: CASSSAGKSSYEQYF
d_call: NA; v_call: TRBV5-1; j_call: TRBJ1-2; clone_size: NA; cdr3_nt: TGCGCCAGCAGCTTGGGCGGGGGCGGCTATGGCTACACCTTC; cdr3_aa: CASSLGGGGYGYTF
d_call: NA; v_call: TRBV27; j_call: TRBJ2-1; clone_size: NA; cdr3_nt: TGTGCCAGCAGTTTAGACTACTCCTCCTACAATGAGCAGTTCTTC; cdr3_aa: CASSLDYSSYNEQFF
d_call: TRBD2; v_call: TRBV18; j_call: TRBJ2-7; clone_size: few; cdr3_nt: TGTGCCAGCTCACCAACTAGCGGGAGCTCCTACGAGCAGTACTTC; cdr3_aa: CASSPTSGSSYEQYF
d_call: NA; v_call: TRBV7-9; j_call: TRBJ2-3; clone_size: NA; cdr3_nt: TGTGCCAGCAGCCCTCTAGCCATTAGTGTAGAAGATACGCAGTATTTT; cdr3_aa: CASSPLAISVEDTQYF
d_call: NA; v_call: TRBV7-6; j_call: TRBJ1-1; clone_size: NA; cdr3_nt: TGTGCCAGCAGCTTCGGAGTCGCGGCGAACACTGAAGCTTTCTTT; cdr3_aa: CASSFGVAANTEAFF
d_call: NA; v_call: TRBV7-2; j_call: TRBJ1-2; clone_size: NA; cdr3_nt: TGTGCCAGCAGTCCGAGAGCGGGGACCTATGGCTACACCTTC; cdr3_aa: CASSPRAGTYGYTF
d_call: TRBD1; v_call: TRBV19; j_call: TRBJ1-2; clone_size: NA; cdr3_nt: TGTGCCAGCGACCACCGGACAGGGGGTGAATTTTACGGCTACACCTTC; cdr3_aa: CASDHRTGGEFYGYTF
d_call: NA; v_call: TRBV11-2; j_call: TRBJ1-1; clone_size: NA; cdr3_nt: TGTGCCAGCAGCCTCAGGGTGGCCCTTAACACTGAAGCTTTCTTT; cdr3_aa: CASSLRVALNTEAFF
d_call: NA; v_call: TRBV5-1; j_call: TRBJ1-4; clone_size: once; cdr3_nt: TGCGCCAGCAGCTTGCAGGGGAATGAGGAAAAACTGTTTTTT; cdr3_aa: CASSLQGNEEKLFF
d_call: NA; v_call: TRBV4-1; j_call: TRBJ1-2; clone_size: NA; cdr3_nt: TGCGCCAGCAGCCAAGATCGGGACCGCTATGGCTACACCTTC; cdr3_aa: CASSQDRDRYGYTF
d_call: NA; v_call: TRBV10-1; j_call: TRBJ1-5; clone_size: NA; cdr3_nt: TGCGCCAGCAGTGAAGCGGTCGGTCAGCCCCAGCATTTT; cdr3_aa: CASSEAVGQPQHF
d_call: NA; v_call: TRBV9; j_call: TRBJ2-5; clone_size: few; cdr3_nt: TGTGCCAGCAGCCCAGGAGGCGGGCCGGCGTTCCAAGAGACCCAGTACTTC; cdr3_aa: CASSPGGGPAFQETQYF
d_call: NA; v_call: TRBV9; j_call: TRBJ1-3; clone_size: NA; cdr3_nt: TGTGCCAGCAGCCCACGACAGGCCAGCTCTGGAAACACCATATATTTT; cdr3_aa: CASSPRQASSGNTIYF
d_call: TRBD2; v_call: TRBV7-2; j_call: TRBJ2-7; clone_size: NA; cdr3_nt: TGTGCCAGCAGCTCGGGACTAGCGGGGAGCTACGAGCAGTACTTC; cdr3_aa: CASSSGLAGSYEQYF
d_call: NA; v_call: TRBV4-1; j_call: TRBJ2-7; clone_size: NA; cdr3_nt: TGCGCCAGCAGCCAAGAGTCTAACCACCAGGCTTACGAGCAGTACTTC; cdr3_aa: CASSQESNHQAYEQYF
d_call: NA; v_call: TRBV28; j_call: TRBJ1-4; clone_size: NA; cdr3_nt: TGTGCCAGCAGACCCCCGCTGGGGCCGACGGAAAAACTGTTTTTT; cdr3_aa: CASRPPLGPTEKLFF
d_call: NA; v_call: TRBV7-2; j_call: TRBJ2-3; clone_size: NA; cdr3_nt: TGTGCCAGCAGCTTCAGTACTGGGAGCACAGATACGCAGTATTTT; cdr3_aa: CASSFSTGSTDTQYF
d_call: NA; v_call: TRBV5-6; j_call: TRBJ2-7; clone_size: NA; cdr3_nt: TGTGCCAGCAGCTTTCAGGGGCCCTACGAGCAGTACTTC; cdr3_aa: CASSFQGPYEQYF
d_call: NA; v_call: TRBV7-9; j_call: TRBJ2-7; clone_size: NA; cdr3_nt: TGTGCCAGCAGCTTAGTCCCCTACGAGCAGTACTTC; cdr3_aa: CASSLVPYEQYF
d_call: NA; v_call: TRBV28; j_call: TRBJ1-2; clone_size: few; cdr3_nt: TGTGCCAGCAGTTTCGGAGGCTCGAACTATGGCTACACCTTC; cdr3_aa: CASSFGGSNYGYTF
d_call: TRBD1; v_call: TRBV30; j_call: TRBJ2-2; clone_size: NA; cdr3_nt: TGTGCCTGGACGCCGCCTTCCGGGACAGGGAACACCGGGGAGCTGTTTTTT; cdr3_aa: CAWTPPSGTGNTGELFF
d_call: TRBD2; v_call: TRBV5-1; j_call: TRBJ2-3; clone_size: NA; cdr3_nt: TGCGCCAGCAGCTTGGCCGGGAGGGCCGGAGATACGCAGTATTTT; cdr3_aa: CASSLAGRAGDTQYF
d_call: TRBD1; v_call: TRBV2; j_call: TRBJ2-7; clone_size: NA; cdr3_nt: TGTGCCAGCAGTCGACAGGGTGTCGACGAGCAGTACTTC; cdr3_aa: CASSRQGVDEQYF
d_call: TRBD2; v_call: TRBV11-2; j_call: TRBJ2-3; clone_size: NA; cdr3_nt: TGTGCCAGCAGCTTATCGGGACTAGCGGGAGCCACGCAGTATTTT; cdr3_aa: CASSLSGLAGATQYF
d_call: NA; v_call: TRBV6-5; j_call: TRBJ1-5; clone_size: NA; cdr3_nt: TGTGCCAGCAGTTCCCGGGAGGGAAGGGTCAATCAGCCCCAGCATTTT; cdr3_aa: CASSSREGRVNQPQHF
d_call: TRBD2; v_call: TRBV12-5; j_call: TRBJ2-2; clone_size: NA; cdr3_nt: TGTGCTAGTGGCCAACTAGCGGCGAACACCGGGGAGCTGTTTTTT; cdr3_aa: CASGQLAANTGELFF
d_call: NA; v_call: TRBV5-1; j_call: TRBJ1-6; clone_size: NA; cdr3_nt: TGCGCCAGCAGCCAACACGGGTCCCCAAATTCACCCCTCCACTTT; cdr3_aa: CASSQHGSPNSPLHF
d_call: NA; v_call: TRBV18; j_call: TRBJ2-5; clone_size: NA; cdr3_nt: TGTGCCAGCTCACCACTATTAGGAGGGGGCCAAGAGACCCAGTACTTC; cdr3_aa: CASSPLLGGGQETQYF
d_call: NA; v_call: TRBV4-1; j_call: TRBJ2-1; clone_size: NA; cdr3_nt: TGCGCCAGCAGCCGATTGACTAGGAGGTCCTACAATGAGCAGTTCTTC; cdr3_aa: CASSRLTRRSYNEQFF
d_call: TRBD1; v_call: TRBV11-2; j_call: TRBJ1-5; clone_size: once; cdr3_nt: TGTGCCAGCAGCTTAGGGAACAGGGGGAATCAGCCCCAGCATTTT; cdr3_aa: CASSLGNRGNQPQHF